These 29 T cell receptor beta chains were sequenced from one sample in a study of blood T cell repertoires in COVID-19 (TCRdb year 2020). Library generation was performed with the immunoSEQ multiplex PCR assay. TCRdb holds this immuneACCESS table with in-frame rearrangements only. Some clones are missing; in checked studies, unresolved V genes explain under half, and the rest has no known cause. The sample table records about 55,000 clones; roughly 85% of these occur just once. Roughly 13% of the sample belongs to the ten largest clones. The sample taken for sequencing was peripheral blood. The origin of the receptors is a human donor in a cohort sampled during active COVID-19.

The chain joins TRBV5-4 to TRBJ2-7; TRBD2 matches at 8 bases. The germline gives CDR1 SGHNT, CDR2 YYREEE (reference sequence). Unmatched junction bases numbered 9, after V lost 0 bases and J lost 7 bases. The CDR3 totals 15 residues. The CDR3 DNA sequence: TGTGCCAGCAGCTTGGGCGCGGGAGGTCTTTTGGAGCAGTACTTC. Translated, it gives CASSLGAGGLLEQYF. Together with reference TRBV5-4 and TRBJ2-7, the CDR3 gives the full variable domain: ETGVTQSPTHLIKTRGQQVTLRCSSQSGHNTVSWYQQALGQGPQFIFQYYREEENGRGNFPPRFSGLQFPNYSSELNVNALELDDSALYLCASSLGAGGLLEQYFGPGTRLTVT.

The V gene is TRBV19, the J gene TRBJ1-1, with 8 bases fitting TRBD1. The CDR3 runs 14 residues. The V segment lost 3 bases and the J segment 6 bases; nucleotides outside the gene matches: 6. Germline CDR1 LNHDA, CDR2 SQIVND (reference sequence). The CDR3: CASSIRAQGAEAFF. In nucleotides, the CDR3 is TGTGCCAGTAGTATTAGGGCACAGGGGGCTGAAGCTTTCTTT.

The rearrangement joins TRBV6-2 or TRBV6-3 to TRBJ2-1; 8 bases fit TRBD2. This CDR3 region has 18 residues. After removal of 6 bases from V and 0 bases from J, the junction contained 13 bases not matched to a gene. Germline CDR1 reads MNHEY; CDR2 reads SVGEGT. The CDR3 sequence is CASSRYTLSGSSYNEQFF. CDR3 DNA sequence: TGTGCCAGCAGCCGTTACACCTTAAGCGGGAGCTCCTACAATGAGCAGTTCTTC.

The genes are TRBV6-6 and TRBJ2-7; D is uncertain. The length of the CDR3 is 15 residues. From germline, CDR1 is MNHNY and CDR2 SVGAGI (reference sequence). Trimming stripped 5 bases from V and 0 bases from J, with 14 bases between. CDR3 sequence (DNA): TGTGCCAGCAGTACCCGCGCGGCCCTCTCCTACGAGCAGTACTTC. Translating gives CASSTRAALSYEQYF.

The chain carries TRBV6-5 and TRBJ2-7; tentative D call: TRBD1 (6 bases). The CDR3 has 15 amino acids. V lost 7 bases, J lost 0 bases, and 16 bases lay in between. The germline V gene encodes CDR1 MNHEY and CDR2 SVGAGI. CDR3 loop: CASTVRDKGSYEQYF. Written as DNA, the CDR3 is TGTGCCAGCACCGTCCGGGACAAAGGCTCCTACGAGCAGTACTTC.

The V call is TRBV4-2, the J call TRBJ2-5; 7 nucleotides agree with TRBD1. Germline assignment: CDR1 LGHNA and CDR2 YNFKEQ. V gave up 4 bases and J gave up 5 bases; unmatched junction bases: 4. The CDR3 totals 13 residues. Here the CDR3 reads CASSPRQGETQYF. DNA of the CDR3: TGTGCCAGCAGCCCAAGACAGGGCGAGACCCAGTACTTC.

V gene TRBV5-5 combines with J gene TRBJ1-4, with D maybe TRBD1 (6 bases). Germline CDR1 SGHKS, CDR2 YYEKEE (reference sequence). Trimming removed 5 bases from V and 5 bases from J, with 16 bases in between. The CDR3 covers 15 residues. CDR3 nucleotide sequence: TGTGCCAGCAGTTTAAGGTCGCAGGGGAATGAAAAACTGTTTTTT. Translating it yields CASSLRSQGNEKLFF.

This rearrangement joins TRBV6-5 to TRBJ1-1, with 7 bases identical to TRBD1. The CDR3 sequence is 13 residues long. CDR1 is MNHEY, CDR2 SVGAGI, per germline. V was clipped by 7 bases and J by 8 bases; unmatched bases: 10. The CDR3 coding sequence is TGTGCCAGCATTAATGGACAGGCGAGGGAAGCTTTCTTT. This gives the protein CASINGQAREAFF.

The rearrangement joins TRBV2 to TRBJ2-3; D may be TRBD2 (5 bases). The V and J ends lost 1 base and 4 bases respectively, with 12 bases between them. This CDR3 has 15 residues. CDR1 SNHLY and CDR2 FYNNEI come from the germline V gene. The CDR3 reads CASSEDGIEPDTQYF. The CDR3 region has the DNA TGTGCCAGCAGTGAAGACGGGATAGAGCCAGATACGCAGTATTTT.

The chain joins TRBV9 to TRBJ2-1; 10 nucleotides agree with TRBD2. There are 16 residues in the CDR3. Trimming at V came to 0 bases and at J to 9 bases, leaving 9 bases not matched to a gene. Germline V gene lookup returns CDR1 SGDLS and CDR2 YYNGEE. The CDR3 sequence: CASSVVSSGSYGEQFF. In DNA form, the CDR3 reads TGTGCCAGCAGCGTAGTATCTAGCGGGAGTTATGGTGAGCAGTTCTTC.

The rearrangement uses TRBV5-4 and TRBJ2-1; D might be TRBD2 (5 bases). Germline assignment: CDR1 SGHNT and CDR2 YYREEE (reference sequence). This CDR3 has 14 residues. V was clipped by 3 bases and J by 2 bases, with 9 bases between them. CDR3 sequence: CASSSTGAYNEQFF. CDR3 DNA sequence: TGTGCCAGCAGCTCGACCGGGGCCTACAATGAGCAGTTCTTC.

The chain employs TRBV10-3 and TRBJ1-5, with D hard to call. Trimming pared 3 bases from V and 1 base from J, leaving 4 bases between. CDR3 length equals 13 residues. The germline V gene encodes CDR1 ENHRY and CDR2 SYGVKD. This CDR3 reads CAISEQSNQPQHF. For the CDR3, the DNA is TGTGCCATCAGTGAACAGAGCAATCAGCCCCAGCATTTT.

CDR3 region: CASRVGTGVYNEQFF. In DNA form, the CDR3 reads TGTGCCAGTAGGGTTGGGACAGGGGTGTACAATGAGCAGTTCTTC. V usage is TRBV19 and J usage is TRBJ2-1; TRBD1 agrees at 10 bases. CDR1 is LNHDA and CDR2 is SQIVND in the germline V gene (reference sequence). CDR3 length equals 15 residues. Trimming cost V 6 bases and J 4 bases; bases outside gene matches: 6.

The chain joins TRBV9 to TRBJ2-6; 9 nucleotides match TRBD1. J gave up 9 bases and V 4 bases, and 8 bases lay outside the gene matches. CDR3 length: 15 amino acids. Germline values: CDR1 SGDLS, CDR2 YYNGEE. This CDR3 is CASSLRTGVINVLTF. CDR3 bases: TGTGCCAGCAGCTTACGGACAGGGGTTATCAACGTCCTGACTTTC.

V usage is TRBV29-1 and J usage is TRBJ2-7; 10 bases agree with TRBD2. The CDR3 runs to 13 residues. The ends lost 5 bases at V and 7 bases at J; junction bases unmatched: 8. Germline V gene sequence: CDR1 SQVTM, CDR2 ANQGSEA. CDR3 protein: CSVSSGSRNEQYF. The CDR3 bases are TGCAGCGTTTCTAGCGGGAGTAGGAATGAGCAGTACTTC.

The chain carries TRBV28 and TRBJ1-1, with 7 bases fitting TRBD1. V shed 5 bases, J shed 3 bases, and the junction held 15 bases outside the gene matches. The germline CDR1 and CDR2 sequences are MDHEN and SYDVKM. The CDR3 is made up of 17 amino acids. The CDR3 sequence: CASSIRQGNGVYTEAFF. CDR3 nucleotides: TGTGCCAGCAGTATCCGACAGGGAAATGGTGTATACACTGAAGCTTTCTTT.

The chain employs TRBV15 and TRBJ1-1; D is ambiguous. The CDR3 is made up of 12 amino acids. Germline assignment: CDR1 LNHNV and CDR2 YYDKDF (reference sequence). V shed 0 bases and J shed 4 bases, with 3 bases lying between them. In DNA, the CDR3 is TGTGCCACCAGCAGAGACAGCACTGAAGCTTTCTTT. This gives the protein CATSRDSTEAFF. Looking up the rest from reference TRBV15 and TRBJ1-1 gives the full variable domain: DAMVIQNPRYQVTQFGKPVTLSCSQTLNHNVMYWYQQKSSQAPKLLFHYYDKDFNNEADTPDNFQSRRPNTSFCFLDIRSPGLGDTAMYLCATSRDSTEAFFGQGTRLTVV.

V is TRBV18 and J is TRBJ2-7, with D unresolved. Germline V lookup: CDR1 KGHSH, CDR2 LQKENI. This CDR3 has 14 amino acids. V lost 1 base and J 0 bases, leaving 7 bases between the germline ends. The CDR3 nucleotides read TGTGCCAGCTCACCACTTGACACCTCCTACGAGCAGTACTTC. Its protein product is CASSPLDTSYEQYF.

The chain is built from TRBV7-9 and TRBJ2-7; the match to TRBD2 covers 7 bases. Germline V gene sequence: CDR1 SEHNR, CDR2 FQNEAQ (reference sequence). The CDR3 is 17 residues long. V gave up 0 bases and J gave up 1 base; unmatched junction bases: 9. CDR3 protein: CASSLATSSGLSYEQYF. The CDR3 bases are TGTGCCAGCAGCTTAGCAACGTCTAGCGGATTATCCTACGAGCAGTACTTC. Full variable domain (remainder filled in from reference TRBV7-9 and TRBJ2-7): DTGVSQNPRHKITKRGQNVTFRCDPISEHNRLYWYRQTLGQGPEFLTYFQNEAQLEKSRLLSDRFSAERPKGSFSTLEIQRTEQGDSAMYLCASSLATSSGLSYEQYFGPGTRLTVT.

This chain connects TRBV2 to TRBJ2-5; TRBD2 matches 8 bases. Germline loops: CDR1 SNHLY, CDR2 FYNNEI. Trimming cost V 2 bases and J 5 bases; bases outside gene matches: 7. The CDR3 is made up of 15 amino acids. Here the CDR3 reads CASSESGRGVETQYF. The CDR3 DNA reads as TGTGCCAGCAGTGAAAGCGGGAGAGGGGTGGAGACCCAGTACTTC.

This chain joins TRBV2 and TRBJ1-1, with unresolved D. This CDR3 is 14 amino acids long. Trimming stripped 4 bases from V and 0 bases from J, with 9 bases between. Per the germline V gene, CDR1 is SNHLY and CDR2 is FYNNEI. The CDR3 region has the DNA TGTGCCAGCAGTGTAGGAGGGTTGAACACTGAAGCTTTCTTT. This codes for CASSVGGLNTEAFF.

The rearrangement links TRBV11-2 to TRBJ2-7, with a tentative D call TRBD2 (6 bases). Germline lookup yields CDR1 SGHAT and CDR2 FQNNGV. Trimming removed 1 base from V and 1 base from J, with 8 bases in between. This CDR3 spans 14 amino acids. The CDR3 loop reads CASSLALASYEQYF. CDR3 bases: TGTGCCAGCAGCTTAGCTCTAGCGTCCTACGAGCAGTACTTC.

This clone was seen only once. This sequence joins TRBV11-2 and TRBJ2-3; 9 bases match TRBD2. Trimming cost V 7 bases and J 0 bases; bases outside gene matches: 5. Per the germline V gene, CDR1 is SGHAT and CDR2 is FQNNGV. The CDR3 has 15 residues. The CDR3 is CASTLTSGSTDTQYF. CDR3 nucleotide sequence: TGTGCCAGCACCCTGACTAGCGGAAGCACAGATACGCAGTATTTT.

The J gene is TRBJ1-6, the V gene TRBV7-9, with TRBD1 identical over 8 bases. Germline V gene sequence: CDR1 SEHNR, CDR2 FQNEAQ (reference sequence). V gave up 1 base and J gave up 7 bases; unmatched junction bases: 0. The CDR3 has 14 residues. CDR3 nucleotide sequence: TGTGCCAGCAGCTTAGGGACAGGGAATTCACCCCTCCACTTT. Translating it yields CASSLGTGNSPLHF.

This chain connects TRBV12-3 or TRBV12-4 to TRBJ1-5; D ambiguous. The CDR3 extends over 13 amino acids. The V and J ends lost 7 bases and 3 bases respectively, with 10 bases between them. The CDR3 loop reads CASTPTINQPQHF. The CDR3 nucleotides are TGTGCCAGCACCCCGACAATCAATCAGCCCCAGCATTTT.

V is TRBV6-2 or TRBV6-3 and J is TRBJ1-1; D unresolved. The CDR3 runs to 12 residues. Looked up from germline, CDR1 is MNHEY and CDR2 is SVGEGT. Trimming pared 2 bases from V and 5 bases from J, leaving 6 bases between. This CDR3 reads CASSYPRTEAFF. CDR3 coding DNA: TGTGCCAGCAGTTACCCCCGGACTGAAGCTTTCTTT.

The CDR3 region is CASSLGLGQGGETQYF. DNA of the CDR3: TGCGCCAGCAGCTTGGGACTAGGACAAGGTGGCGAGACCCAGTACTTC. This sequence joins TRBV5-1 and TRBJ2-5, with D possibly matching TRBD2 (6 bases). This CDR3 spans 16 amino acids. Germline CDR1 and CDR2: SGHRS and YFSETQ. Deletions cut 0 bases from V and 5 bases from J, with 17 bases between. Full variable domain (outside the CDR3, taken from reference TRBV5-1 and TRBJ2-5): KAGVTQTPRYLIKTRGQQVTLSCSPISGHRSVSWYQQTPGQGLQFLFEYFSETQRNKGNFPGRFSGRQFSNSRSEMNVSTLELGDSALYLCASSLGLGQGGETQYFGPGTRLLVL.

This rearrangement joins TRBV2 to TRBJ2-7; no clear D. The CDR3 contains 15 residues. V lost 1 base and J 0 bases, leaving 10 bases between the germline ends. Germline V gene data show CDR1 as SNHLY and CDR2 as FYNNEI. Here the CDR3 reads CASSEVKQNSYEQYF. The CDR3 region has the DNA TGTGCCAGCAGTGAAGTCAAACAGAACTCCTACGAGCAGTACTTC. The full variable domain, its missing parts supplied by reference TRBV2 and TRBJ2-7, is EPEVTQTPSHQVTQMGQEVILRCVPISNHLYFYWYRQILGQKVEFLVSFYNNEISEKSEIFDDQFSVERPDGSNFTLKIRSTKLEDSAMYFCASSEVKQNSYEQYFGPGTRLTVT.

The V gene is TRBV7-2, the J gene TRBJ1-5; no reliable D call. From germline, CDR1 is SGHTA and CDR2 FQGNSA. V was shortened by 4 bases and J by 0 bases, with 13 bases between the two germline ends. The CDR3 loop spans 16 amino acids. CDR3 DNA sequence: TGTGCCAGCAGCTCCCTCCCCCGGTATAGCAATCAGCCCCAGCATTTT. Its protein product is CASSSLPRYSNQPQHF.